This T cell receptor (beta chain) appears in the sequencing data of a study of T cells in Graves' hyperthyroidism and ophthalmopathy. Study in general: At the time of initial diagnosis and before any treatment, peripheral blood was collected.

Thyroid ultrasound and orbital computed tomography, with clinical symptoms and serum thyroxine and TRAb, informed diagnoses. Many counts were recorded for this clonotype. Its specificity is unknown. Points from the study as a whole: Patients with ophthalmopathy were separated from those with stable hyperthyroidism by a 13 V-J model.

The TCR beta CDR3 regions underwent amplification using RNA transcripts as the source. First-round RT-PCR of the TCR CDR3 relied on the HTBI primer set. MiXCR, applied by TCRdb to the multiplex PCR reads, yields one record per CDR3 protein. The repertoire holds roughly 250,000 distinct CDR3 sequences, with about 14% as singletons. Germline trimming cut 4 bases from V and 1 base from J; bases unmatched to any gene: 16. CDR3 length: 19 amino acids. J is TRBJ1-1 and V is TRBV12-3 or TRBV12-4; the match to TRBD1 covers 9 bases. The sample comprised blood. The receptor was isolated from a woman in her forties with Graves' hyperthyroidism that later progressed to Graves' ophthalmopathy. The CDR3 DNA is TGTGCCAGCAGTTATCGCATCGGGACAGGGCTTATTGCGAACACTGAAGCTTTCTTT. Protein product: CASSYRIGTGLIANTEAFF.